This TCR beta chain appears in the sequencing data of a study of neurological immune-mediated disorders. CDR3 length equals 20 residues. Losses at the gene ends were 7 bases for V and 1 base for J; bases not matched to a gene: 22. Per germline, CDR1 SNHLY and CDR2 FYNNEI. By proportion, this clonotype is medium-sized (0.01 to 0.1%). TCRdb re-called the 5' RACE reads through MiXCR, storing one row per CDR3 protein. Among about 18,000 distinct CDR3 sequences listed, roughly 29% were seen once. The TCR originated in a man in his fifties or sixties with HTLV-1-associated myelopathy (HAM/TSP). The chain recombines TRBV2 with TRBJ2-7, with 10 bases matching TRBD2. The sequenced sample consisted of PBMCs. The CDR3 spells CASTDTSGDPTITASYEQYF. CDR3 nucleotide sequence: TGTGCCAGCACTGATACTAGCGGGGACCCTACAATCACTGCGTCCTACGAGCAGTACTTC. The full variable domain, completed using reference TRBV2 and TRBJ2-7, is EPEVTQTPSHQVTQMGQEVILRCVPISNHLYFYWYRQILGQKVEFLVSFYNNEISEKSEIFDDQFSVERPDGSNFTLKIRSTKLEDSAMYFCASTDTSGDPTITASYEQYFGPGTRLTVT.